Below, 5 T cell receptor beta chains from the same sample are listed, as sequenced in a study of shared clonotypes between healthy human individuals. Naive CD8 cells lacked CD45RO and underwent positive selection for CCR7, leaving out terminally differentiated effector memory CD45RA+ cells. Repertoires were generated with immunoSEQ multiplex PCR, while TCRdb's copy carries only in-frame clones and drops some. Of approximately 840,000 clones in the sample, approximately 96% were seen once. The specimen sequenced was naive CD8+ T cells sorted from blood. The receptor set was obtained from a man aged 25 to 40 in good health.

The rearrangement uses TRBV4-2 and TRBJ1-2, with TRBD1 as a possible D gene (5 bases). This CDR3 spans 19 amino acids. V lost 0 bases, J lost 1 base, and 21 bases lay in between. CDR1 LGHNA and CDR2 YNFKEQ come from the germline V gene. The CDR3 bases are TGTGCCAGCAGCCAAGATGATATTTCCTCGGCAGGGAATAACTATGGCTACACCTTC. This translates into CASSQDDISSAGNNYGYTF.

The chain links TRBV7-9 to TRBJ2-5; D gene ambiguous. Germline V CDR1 and CDR2: SEHNR, FQNEAQ (reference sequence). This CDR3 region has 15 residues. V lost 4 bases, J lost 4 bases, and 16 bases lay in between. CDR3 in DNA: TGTGCCAGCAGCTCCCCGTTGGAAGGCGGAGAGACCCAGTACTTC. This sequence encodes CASSSPLEGGETQYF. The entire variable domain, with the rest obtained from reference TRBV7-9 and TRBJ2-5, is as follows: DTGVSQNPRHKITKRGQNVTFRCDPISEHNRLYWYRQTLGQGPEFLTYFQNEAQLEKSRLLSDRFSAERPKGSFSTLEIQRTEQGDSAMYLCASSSPLEGGETQYFGPGTRLLVL.

The rearrangement uses TRBV4-3 and TRBJ2-7; perhaps TRBD1 as D (6 bases). Trimming removed 0 bases at V and 2 bases at J, with 14 bases between. CDR1 is LGHNA, CDR2 YSLEER, per germline. This CDR3 is built from 16 residues. This CDR3 is CASSQEVGGQTYEQYF. The CDR3 DNA is TGCGCCAGCAGCCAAGAAGTCGGCGGACAGACCTACGAGCAGTACTTC.

The chain is built from TRBV28 and TRBJ1-3, with unresolved D. CDR1 and CDR2 from the germline V gene are MDHEN and SYDVKM. Trimming took 3 bases from V and 4 from J, leaving 4 bases between them. CDR3 length equals 12 residues. The CDR3 sequence: CASSFYGNTIYF. In DNA form, the CDR3 reads TGTGCCAGCAGTTTTTACGGAAACACCATATATTTT.

The chain combines TRBV7-9 with TRBJ1-2; D possibly corresponds to TRBD1 (5 bases). Per the germline V gene, CDR1 is SEHNR and CDR2 is FQNEAQ (reference sequence). The length of the CDR3 is 15 residues. The V gene lost 5 bases and the J gene lost 6 bases, with 19 bases spanning the gap. The CDR3 loop is CASSAVQGVYDGYTF. As DNA, the CDR3 is TGTGCCAGCAGCGCCGTGCAAGGGGTGTATGATGGCTACACCTTC. Supplemented by reference TRBV7-9 and TRBJ1-2, the full variable domain reads DTGVSQNPRHKITKRGQNVTFRCDPISEHNRLYWYRQTLGQGPEFLTYFQNEAQLEKSRLLSDRFSAERPKGSFSTLEIQRTEQGDSAMYLCASSAVQGVYDGYTFGSGTRLTVV.